The 25 T cell receptor beta chains reported below all come from one sample, sequenced in a study of T cell repertoires in cytomegalovirus infection. TCRdb re-analysed the reads in MiXCR, keeping a single row per CDR3 protein. The sample consists of fewer than 550,000 distinct CDR3 sequences, around 11% of them appearing once. The specimen was PBMCs. The origin of the receptors is a human donor in good health (CMV status not recorded). Some clones in this sample may be carry-over from other donors' samples.

This clonotype was seen more than once but under ten times. J is TRBJ1-1 and V is TRBV7-9, with D uncertain. CDR1 and CDR2 (germline): SEHNR, FQNEAQ (reference sequence). The V gene lost 5 bases and the J gene lost 11 bases, with 15 bases spanning the gap. There are 12 residues in the CDR3. CDR3 sequence: CASSLDQSGAFF. DNA for the CDR3: TGTGCCAGCAGCCTAGATCAGTCCGGGGCTTTCTTT.

This clonotype was picked up many times. The chain recombines TRBV7-3 with TRBJ2-3; D is perhaps TRBD1 (6 bases). The V end was cut by 3 bases, the J end by 3 bases, with 16 bases between. This CDR3 has 16 residues. Looked up from germline, CDR1 is SGHTA and CDR2 is FQGTGA. CDR3 sequence reads: CASSLVLDRKTDTQYF. The CDR3 DNA reads TGTGCCAGCAGCTTGGTTCTGGACAGAAAAACAGATACGCAGTATTTT.

V and J are TRBV3-1 and TRBJ1-3; no firm D call. The CDR3 is 14 amino acids. Trimming cost V 3 bases and J 4 bases, with 10 bases left between them. CDR1 is LGHDT and CDR2 is YNNKEL in the germline V gene (reference sequence). The DNA of the CDR3 is TGTGCCAGCAGCCAGGGTCGGTCCGGAAACACCATATATTTT. Amino acid sequence: CASSQGRSGNTIYF.

This clonotype was seen a few times. V is TRBV18 and J is TRBJ1-4; 7 nucleotides match TRBD1. Germline values: CDR1 KGHSH, CDR2 LQKENI. This CDR3 has 16 amino acids. Trimming cost V 4 bases and J 7 bases; bases outside gene matches: 12. The CDR3 loop is CASSRTIGTAGEKLFF. In nucleotides, the CDR3 is TGTGCCAGCTCACGGACTATAGGGACAGCCGGTGAAAAACTGTTTTTT.

In this sample, this clonotype turned up many times. This sequence joins TRBV7-2 and TRBJ2-1, with D possibly matching TRBD1 (5 bases). V was clipped by 4 bases and J by 3 bases, with 7 bases between them. CDR3 length equals 13 residues. Looked up from germline, CDR1 is SGHTA and CDR2 is FQGNSA. CDR3 loop: CASSSGFYNEQFF. The CDR3 DNA is TGTGCCAGCAGCTCAGGGTTCTACAATGAGCAGTTCTTC.

In this sample, this clonotype turned up many times. The rearrangement links TRBV28 to TRBJ1-6, with 9 positions matching TRBD1. The CDR3 is 15 residues long. The germline V gene has CDR1 MDHEN and CDR2 SYDVKM. Trimming took 1 base from V and 8 from J; bases not matched to a gene: 3. CDR3 in amino acids: CASSLSGQGDSPLHF. CDR3 DNA sequence: TGTGCCAGCAGTTTATCGGGACAGGGCGATTCACCCCTCCACTTT.

Ten or more counts support this clonotype. This sequence joins TRBV7-9 and TRBJ2-1, with 8 bases lining up with TRBD2. The CDR3 consists of 15 residues. Germline V gene lookup returns CDR1 SEHNR and CDR2 FQNEAQ (reference sequence). The ends lost 4 bases at V and 3 bases at J; junction bases unmatched: 5. Here the CDR3 DNA reads TGTGCCAGCAGCTATCGCGCGGGAGGCTACAATGAGCAGTTCTTC. Translated: CASSYRAGGYNEQFF.

This clonotype came up many times. J is TRBJ1-2 and V is TRBV7-8; 9 bases line up with TRBD1. V dropped 6 bases and J dropped 8; count of bases not matched to a gene: 13. There are 15 residues in the CDR3. Germline CDR1 reads SGHVS; CDR2 reads FQNEAQ. The CDR3 nucleotides are TGTGCCAGCAGTCCTAACAGGGGGCGCCGGGGGGGCTACACCTTC. This codes for CASSPNRGRRGGYTF.

This clonotype appeared many times. The J gene is TRBJ2-1, the V gene TRBV7-6; 7 bases are a match to TRBD2. Germline V CDR1 and CDR2: SGHVS, FNYEAQ. The length of the CDR3 is 16 residues. The trim removed 5 bases at V and 0 bases at J, leaving 7 bases unmatched. The DNA of the CDR3 is TGTGCCAGCAGCCAGCGGGGATCGAGCTCCTACAATGAGCAGTTCTTC. Translating it yields CASSQRGSSSYNEQFF.

This clonotype was seen only a few times. The CDR3 sequence: CAIRASKGLQSYEQYF. For the CDR3, the DNA is TGTGCCATCAGAGCCAGTAAGGGGTTACAAAGCTACGAGCAGTACTTC. V gene TRBV10-3 combines with J gene TRBJ2-7; possibly TRBD1 for D (5 bases). CDR3 size: 16 residues. Germline CDR1 and CDR2: ENHRY and SYGVKD. With 6 bases removed from V and 3 bases from J, the gap between germline ends came to 21 bases.

Many counts were recorded for this clonotype. The chain links TRBV7-8 to TRBJ2-1; 13 bases map to TRBD2. The CDR3 extends over 18 amino acids. The germline V gene has CDR1 SGHVS and CDR2 FQNEAQ. V lost 5 bases to trimming and J lost 1 base; unmatched junction nucleotides: 8. This CDR3 reads CASSRGLAGARSYNEQFF. CDR3 coding DNA: TGTGCCAGCAGCCGTGGACTAGCGGGAGCGAGGTCCTACAATGAGCAGTTCTTC. The full variable domain, completed using reference TRBV7-8 and TRBJ2-1, is GAGVSQSPRYKVAKRGQDVALRCDPISGHVSLFWYQQALGQGPEFLTYFQNEAQLDKSGLPSDRFFAERPEGSVSTLKIQRTQQEDSAVYLCASSRGLAGARSYNEQFFGPGTRLTVL.

The CDR3 loop reads CATRQGDGELFF. The CDR3 region has the DNA TGTGCCACCCGGCAGGGGGACGGGGAGCTGTTTTTT. This rearrangement joins TRBV10-3 to TRBJ2-2; 7 bases agree with TRBD1. V lost 10 bases and J lost 7; bases outside the gene matches: 6. Germline V lookup: CDR1 ENHRY, CDR2 SYGVKD. The CDR3 runs to 12 residues.

The V gene is TRBV5-1, the J gene TRBJ2-2; 10 bases match TRBD2. Germline trimming cut 7 bases from V and 5 bases from J; bases unmatched to any gene: 5. Germline CDR1 SGHRS, CDR2 YFSETQ. This CDR3 region has 14 residues. CDR3 DNA: TGCGCCAGCCAGCTAGCGGGAGAAACCGGGGAGCTGTTTTTT. Encoded protein: CASQLAGETGELFF.

This clonotype came up once. The J gene is TRBJ2-7, the V gene TRBV10-3; 10 nucleotides agree with TRBD1. With V trimmed by 2 bases and J by 5 bases, 3 bases remained unmatched. CDR1 ENHRY and CDR2 SYGVKD come from the germline V gene. The CDR3 contains 14 residues. The CDR3 is CAISEDRGRDEQYF. In DNA form, the CDR3 reads TGTGCCATCAGTGAGGACAGGGGGCGGGACGAGCAGTACTTC.

The CDR3 DNA reads TGCAGCGTTGATGAGGGACCACAATTACCTCGCTATGGCTACACCTTC. Translating it yields CSVDEGPQLPRYGYTF. This sequence joins TRBV29-1 and TRBJ1-2, with D maybe TRBD1 (5 bases). Trimming left V 3 bases short and J 4 bases short, with 21 bases between. The CDR3 sequence is 16 residues long. Germline lookup yields CDR1 SQVTM and CDR2 ANQGSEA.

This clonotype was picked up many times. This chain joins TRBV5-4 and TRBJ2-3, with 9 bases fitting TRBD1. The V gene end was trimmed by 4 bases and the J gene end by 1 base; junction bases not matched to a gene: 1. The CDR3 contains 14 residues. Germline V gene sequence: CDR1 SGHNT, CDR2 YYREEE (reference sequence). The CDR3 DNA follows: TGTGCCAGCAGCAGGGACAGGGGCACAGATACGCAGTATTTT. Translated: CASSRDRGTDTQYF.

This clonotype was observed many times. Given a much more abundant clone one base away, this may be a read error. The chain is built from TRBV7-9 and TRBJ1-5; D perhaps matches TRBD1 (5 bases). V shed 1 base and J shed 3 bases, with 7 bases lying between them. Per germline, CDR1 SEHNR and CDR2 FQNEAQ (reference sequence). This CDR3 has 14 amino acids. This CDR3 is CASSLGGNNQPQHF. The CDR3 DNA is TGTGCCAGCAGCTTAGGGGGGAACAATCAGCCCCAGCATTTT.

The chain carries TRBV5-1 and TRBJ1-2; D is possibly TRBD1 (6 bases). The CDR3 runs to 15 residues. Germline V gene lookup returns CDR1 SGHRS and CDR2 YFSETQ. Trimming removed 0 bases from V and 0 bases from J, with 9 bases in between. CDR3: CASSLGQGSNYGYTF. The CDR3 coding sequence is TGCGCCAGCAGCTTGGGGCAGGGGTCTAACTATGGCTACACCTTC.

This clonotype occurred a few times. V and J are TRBV19 and TRBJ1-5, with D uncertain. Trimming left V 7 bases short and J 4 bases short, with 14 bases between. The CDR3 is 14 residues long. Germline CDR1 and CDR2: LNHDA and SQIVND (reference sequence). CDR3 region: CASNRAPVNQPQHF. The CDR3 DNA is TGTGCCAGTAACCGAGCCCCTGTAAATCAGCCCCAGCATTTT.

This clonotype appeared a few times. V is TRBV27 and J is TRBJ1-2; D might be TRBD1 (6 bases). Germline CDR1 is MNHEY and CDR2 is SMNVEV (reference sequence). The CDR3 spans 14 residues. V was clipped by 7 bases and J by 14 bases, with 26 bases between them. As DNA, the CDR3 is TGTGCCAGCACCCCACAGGGTTCCCTACAGGGCCTGACCTTC. As protein: CASTPQGSLQGLTF.

This clonotype has only a few counts. This sequence joins TRBV18 and TRBJ1-1; TRBD1 matches 9 bases. The CDR3 is 17 amino acids. The V segment lost 3 bases and the J segment 0 bases; nucleotides outside the gene matches: 8. CDR1 is KGHSH and CDR2 is LQKENI in the germline V gene. CDR3 coding DNA: TGTGCCAGCTCACCCGGACAGGGGTTGATATTGAACACTGAAGCTTTCTTT. Translated: CASSPGQGLILNTEAFF.

In the case of this clonotype: The conserved final phenylalanine or tryptophan is absent from the CDR3, which likely points to a read error. J is TRBJ2-2 and V is TRBV11-2; D is unresolved. V was shortened by 4 bases and J by 3 bases, with 18 bases between the two germline ends. Germline V gene data show CDR1 as SGHAT and CDR2 as FQNNGV. CDR3 size: 17 residues. CDR3 in DNA: TGTGCCAGCAGCTCAGAATCCCCCTGGATTGACACCGGGGAGCTGTTTCTC. It codes for CASSSESPWIDTGELFL.

The table lists this clonotype with many counts. This chain links TRBV5-4 with TRBJ2-2; 8 positions agree with TRBD2. After removal of 4 bases from V and 4 bases from J, the junction contained 3 bases not matched to a gene. Per germline, CDR1 SGHNT and CDR2 YYREEE (reference sequence). This CDR3 has 14 residues. This CDR3 reads CASSPGGPTGELFF. CDR3 in DNA: TGTGCCAGCAGCCCGGGAGGGCCCACCGGGGAGCTGTTTTTT.

This clonotype was seen repeatedly, ten times or more. The chain employs TRBV7-2 and TRBJ2-1, with D perhaps matching TRBD1 or TRBD2 (6 bases each). The CDR3 is 14 residues long. V was trimmed by 5 bases and J by 4 bases, leaving 12 bases between them. Germline V gene data show CDR1 as SGHTA and CDR2 as FQGNSA. In DNA form, the CDR3 reads TGTGCCAGCAGCCACCGGGGGCCGTACAATGAGCAGTTCTTC. Its protein is CASSHRGPYNEQFF.

This clonotype was counted ten times or more. The chain uses TRBV28 and TRBJ1-5; D may be TRBD1 (6 bases). Between the trimmed V and J ends, which lost 9 bases and 0 bases, there was a span of 9 bases. The CDR3 is made up of 13 amino acids. Looked up from germline, CDR1 is MDHEN and CDR2 is SYDVKM. Written as DNA, the CDR3 is TGTGCCAGTGCAGGGGTTAGCAATCAGCCCCAGCATTTT. Protein: CASAGVSNQPQHF.